The clone carrying this T cell receptor beta chain was counted a few times. The antigen remains unidentified. The source of the sample is a study of T-cell reconstitution after alpha-beta-depleted transplantation in children. Notes on the study in general: Several hundred graft clones that had expanded were reportedly the source of alpha-beta T cells about two months after transplant. The study traced high day-60 TCRbeta diversity in some patients to surviving recipient T cells and thymic progenitors. The main origin of T-cell counts and diversity one year after transplant was newly produced T cells.

Germline V lookup: CDR1 ENHRY, CDR2 SYGVKD. The CDR3 has 17 amino acids. Losses at the gene ends were 8 bases for V and 4 bases for J; bases not matched to a gene: 9. This sample's TCRbeta library carried unique molecular identifier barcodes. Each CDR3 protein gets one entry after TCRdb re-called the PCR reads with MiXCR. The table includes hundreds of thousands of distinct CDR3 sequences, about a sixth detected once. This sequence originates from a male patient between 2 and 10 years old who had a stem cell transplant for acute lymphoblastic leukemia, so the T cells may come from the graft donor. V gene TRBV10-3 combines with J gene TRBJ2-2, with 14 bases that match TRBD2. The material sequenced was PBMCs, mostly from graft donor cells, taken 360 days after TCRalphabeta/CD19-depleted stem cell transplant. In DNA form, the CDR3 reads TGTGCCATCGCCTCCGGGACTAGCGGGGGCACCACCGGGGAGCTGTTTTTT. This gives the protein CAIASGTSGGTTGELFF.